The clone carrying this T cell receptor beta chain has ten or more counts. This sample stems from a study of low-dose radiotherapy and immunotherapy resistance in tumors. About the research overall: Cohort 1 was given 0.5 Gy fractions every 2 weeks, 6.5 Gy in total. Cyclophosphamide was given intravenously at 200 mg/m2 every two weeks, and each dose came one day before radiation and immunotherapy.

Covering alpha and beta chains, TRAV- and TRBV-specific primers were used for the first-strand cDNA. For amplifying TCRs, the PCR ran for about 20 cycles with Phusion, which was used together with a constant-region primer and the adapter on the V primers. TCRdb reanalysed the reads using MiXCR and keeps one entry per CDR3 protein. The sample lists 95,000 to 100,000 distinct CDR3 sequences, under 25% occurring once. Time point indicated: after trial treatment. The treatment here: LDRT plus nivolumab, ipilimumab, low-dose cyclophosphamide and aspirin (RACIN trial). The CDR3 is 14 amino acids. Germline trimming cut 6 bases from V and 2 bases from J; bases unmatched to any gene: 6. Germline V gene data show CDR1 as DFQATT and CDR2 as SNEGSKA (reference sequence).

Specimen: PBMCs, collected after low-dose radiotherapy plus immunotherapy. The TCR comes from a male donor with prostate cancer. V usage is TRBV20-1 and J usage is TRBJ2-5; TRBD1 matches 10 bases. The CDR3 DNA reads TGCAGTGCGTCGGGACAGGGGCGGCAAGAGACCCAGTACTTC. Encoded protein: CSASGQGRQETQYF.